The 11 T cell receptor beta chains reported below all come from one sample, sequenced in a study of early T cells in non-severe SARS-CoV-2 infection. MiXCR was run by TCRdb on the 5' RACE reads, yielding one entry per CDR3 protein. The data hold 75,000 to 100,000 distinct CDR3 sequences, with 11% to 15% observed a single time. Sequenced: whole blood. The source is an adult who was a healthcare worker with PCR-confirmed SARS-CoV-2 infection or an uninfected control (not recorded which).

V and J are TRBV6-5 and TRBJ2-1; TRBD1 matches 7 bases. Germline V CDR1 and CDR2: MNHEY, SVGAGI. The trim removed 6 bases at V and 3 bases at J, leaving 2 bases unmatched. The CDR3 loop spans 13 amino acids. The CDR3 loop is CASRGDSYNEQFF. The CDR3 DNA sequence: TGTGCCAGCAGGGGGGACAGCTACAATGAGCAGTTCTTC.

The chain joins TRBV7-9 to TRBJ2-7; D might be TRBD1 (6 bases). CDR1 SEHNR and CDR2 FQNEAQ come from the germline V gene (reference sequence). CDR3 size: 16 residues. V lost 4 bases to trimming and J lost 6 bases, with 22 bases between them. The CDR3 reads CASSWTIQGKAGEQYF. In DNA form, the CDR3 reads TGTGCCAGCAGCTGGACGATCCAGGGGAAGGCGGGCGAGCAGTACTTC.

This sequence joins TRBV28 and TRBJ2-7, with 8 bases aligning to TRBD1. This CDR3 has 18 residues. Germline values: CDR1 MDHEN, CDR2 SYDVKM. The trim removed 2 bases at V and 1 base at J, leaving 13 bases unmatched. The CDR3 protein is CASSLGSHLDRVSYEQYF. The CDR3 nucleotides are TGTGCCAGCAGTTTAGGGTCTCACCTGGACAGGGTTTCCTACGAGCAGTACTTC.

The chain uses TRBV6-5 and TRBJ1-1, with D unresolved. CDR1 and CDR2 (germline): MNHEY, SVGAGI. The germline V and J ends were trimmed by 7 bases and 1 base, with 13 bases remaining between them. This CDR3 comprises 14 residues. CDR3 in DNA: TGTGCCAGCAACTCAGACGGGGAGAACACTGAAGCTTTCTTT. This encodes CASNSDGENTEAFF.

This clonotype was seen only a few times. This chain joins TRBV2 and TRBJ1-2; unclear D gene. CDR1 SNHLY and CDR2 FYNNEI come from the germline V gene. Trimming cost V 7 bases and J 13 bases, with 19 bases left between them. The CDR3 spans 12 residues. The CDR3 DNA follows: TGTGCCAGCACCCTCCCCCGACCCGAGAGCACCTTC. Translation gives CASTLPRPESTF.

This chain joins TRBV12-3 or TRBV12-4 and TRBJ1-2, with D perhaps TRBD1 (6 bases). V gave up 10 bases and J gave up 9 bases, with 15 bases separating them. The CDR3 totals 11 residues. The DNA for the CDR3 is TGTGCCACGTTCCAGGGGATGCGCTACACCTTC. Translated: CATFQGMRYTF.

This clonotype was seen more than once but under ten times. V is TRBV5-1 and J is TRBJ2-5, with 8 bases that match TRBD2. J gave up 1 base and V 3 bases, and 2 bases lay outside the gene matches. The CDR3 runs to 14 residues. Per germline, CDR1 SGHRS and CDR2 YFSETQ. CDR3 protein: CASSYAGGQETQYF. Here the CDR3 DNA reads TGCGCCAGCAGCTACGCGGGGGGCCAAGAGACCCAGTACTTC. Using reference TRBV5-1 and TRBJ2-5 for the parts outside the CDR3, the full variable domain is KAGVTQTPRYLIKTRGQQVTLSCSPISGHRSVSWYQQTPGQGLQFLFEYFSETQRNKGNFPGRFSGRQFSNSRSEMNVSTLELGDSALYLCASSYAGGQETQYFGPGTRLLVL.

This clonotype has only a few counts. The V and J genes are TRBV29-1 and TRBJ2-3; 10 positions agree with TRBD2. Germline assignment: CDR1 SQVTM and CDR2 ANQGSEA. The CDR3 spans 12 residues. With 1 base clipped from V and 14 bases from J, the junction kept 6 bases outside the gene matches. The CDR3 loop reads CSVEGLAGGMYF. CDR3 nucleotides: TGCAGCGTTGAAGGTTTAGCGGGGGGCATGTATTTT.

The chain combines TRBV6-1 with TRBJ2-7; D is possibly TRBD2 (5 bases). In germline, CDR1 is MNHNS, CDR2 SASEGT. Trimming left V 6 bases short and J 2 bases short, with 11 bases between. The CDR3 is made up of 13 amino acids. The CDR3 sequence: CASRVSGTYEQYF. The CDR3 region has the DNA TGTGCCAGCAGGGTTTCGGGGACCTACGAGCAGTACTTC.

V is TRBV7-6 and J is TRBJ2-3; no reliable D call. The CDR3 extends over 14 amino acids. With 5 bases removed from V and 6 bases from J, the gap between germline ends came to 15 bases. Germline-derived CDR1 and CDR2 are SGHVS and FNYEAQ. DNA of the CDR3: TGTGCCAGCAGCCCCGTTTTTAGCTCGGATACGCAGTATTTT. It encodes CASSPVFSSDTQYF.

The chain combines TRBV7-9 with TRBJ2-3, with D uncertain. Per germline, CDR1 SEHNR and CDR2 FQNEAQ (reference sequence). V lost 8 bases and J 2 bases, leaving 11 bases between the germline ends. This CDR3 has 13 residues. The CDR3 sequence: CASGSTVTDTQYF. CDR3 nucleotides: TGTGCCAGCGGTTCGACTGTCACAGATACGCAGTATTTT.